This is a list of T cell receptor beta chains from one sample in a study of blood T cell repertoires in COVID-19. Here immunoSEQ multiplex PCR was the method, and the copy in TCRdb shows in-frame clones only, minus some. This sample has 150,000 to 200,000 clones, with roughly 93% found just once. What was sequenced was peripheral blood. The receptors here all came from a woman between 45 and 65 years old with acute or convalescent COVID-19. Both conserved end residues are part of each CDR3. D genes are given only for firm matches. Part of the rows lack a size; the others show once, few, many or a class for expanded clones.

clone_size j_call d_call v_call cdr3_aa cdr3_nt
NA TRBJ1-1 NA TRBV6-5 CASSYSMNTEAFF TGTGCCAGCAGTTACTCCATGAACACTGAAGCTTTCTTT
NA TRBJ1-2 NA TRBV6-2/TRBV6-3 CASSLSIGGNIGYTF TGTGCCAGCAGTCTGAGTATCGGGGGGAATATTGGCTACACCTTC
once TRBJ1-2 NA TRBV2 CASSEEARVHYGYTF TGTGCCAGCAGTGAAGAGGCCAGGGTGCACTATGGCTACACCTTC
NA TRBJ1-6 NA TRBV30 CAWSVLGGNSPLHF TGTGCCTGGAGTGTATTAGGGGGTAATTCACCCCTCCACTTT
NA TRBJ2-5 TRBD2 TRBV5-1 CASSYLAGGLKTQYF TGCGCCAGCAGTTACCTAGCGGGGGGGCTTAAGACCCAGTACTTC
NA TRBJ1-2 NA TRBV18 CASSPARDGYTF TGTGCCAGCTCACCGGCGAGGGATGGCTACACCTTC
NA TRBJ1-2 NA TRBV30 CAWKDRGYGYTF TGTGCCTGGAAGGATAGGGGCTATGGCTACACCTTC
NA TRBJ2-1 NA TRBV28 CASSLYQGTYNEQFF TGTGCCAGCAGTTTATATCAGGGTACCTACAATGAGCAGTTCTTC
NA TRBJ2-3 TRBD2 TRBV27 CASRPGGSLGSAQYF TGTGCCAGCCGACCGGGCGGGAGCCTAGGATCAGCGCAGTATTTT
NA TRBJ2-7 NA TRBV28 CASSLAGTHYEQYF TGTGCCAGCAGTCTGGCCGGGACACACTACGAGCAGTACTTC
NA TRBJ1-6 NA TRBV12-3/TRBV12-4 CASSLRGSPLHF TGTGCCAGCAGTTTGAGAGGTTCACCCCTCCACTTT
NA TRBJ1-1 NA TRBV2 CASRYRAEAFF TGTGCCAGCAGATACAGGGCTGAAGCTTTCTTT
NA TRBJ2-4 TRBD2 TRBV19 CASSKMGGDKNIQYF TGTGCCAGTAGTAAGATGGGAGGGGACAAAAACATTCAGTACTTC
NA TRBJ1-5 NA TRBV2 CASSLWENSNQSQHF TGTGCCAGCAGTCTTTGGGAGAATAGCAATCAGTCCCAGCATTTT
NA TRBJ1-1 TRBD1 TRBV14 CASSQRTGHTEAFF TGTGCCAGCAGCCAGAGGACAGGGCACACTGAAGCTTTCTTT
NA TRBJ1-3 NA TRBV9 CASSGGPGNTIYF TGTGCCAGCAGCGGCGGTCCTGGAAACACCATATATTTT
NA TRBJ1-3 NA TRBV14 CASSQDAGAYGNTIYF TGTGCCAGCAGTCAAGACGCAGGGGCCTACGGAAACACCATATATTTT
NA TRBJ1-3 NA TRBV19 CASSSLGRGGPGNTIYF TGTGCCAGTAGTTCTCTCGGACGCGGCGGGCCTGGAAACACCATATATTTT
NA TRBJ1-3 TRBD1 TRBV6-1 CASSETGATGNTIYF TGTGCCAGCAGTGAGACAGGGGCTACTGGAAACACCATATATTTT
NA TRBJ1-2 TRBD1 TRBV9 CASSLTPQGANGYTF TGTGCCAGCAGCCTTACCCCACAGGGGGCTAATGGCTACACCTTC
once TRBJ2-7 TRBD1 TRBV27 CASSLTGGNEQYF TGTGCCAGCAGTCTAACAGGGGGGAACGAGCAGTACTTC
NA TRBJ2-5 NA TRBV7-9 CASSDQGHTLGETQYF TGTGCCAGCAGCGACCAGGGACACACTCTGGGGGAGACCCAGTACTTC
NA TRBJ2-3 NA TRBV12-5 CASRQPSTDTQYF TGTGCTAGTAGACAGCCTAGCACAGATACGCAGTATTTT
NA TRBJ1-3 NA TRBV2 CASKGLSGNTIYF TGTGCCAGCAAGGGACTCTCTGGAAACACCATATATTTT
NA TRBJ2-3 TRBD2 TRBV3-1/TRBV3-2 CASSLAGVSDTQYF TGTGCCAGCAGCCTAGCGGGAGTATCGGATACGCAGTATTTT
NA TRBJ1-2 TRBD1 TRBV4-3 CASSQVDDRVDYGYTF TGCGCCAGCAGCCAAGTCGATGACAGGGTCGACTATGGCTACACCTTC
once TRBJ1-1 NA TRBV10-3 CAISKTGTEAFF TGTGCCATCAGTAAGACAGGTACTGAAGCTTTCTTT
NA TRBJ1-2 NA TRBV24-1 CATSGEDYGYTF TGTGCCACCAGTGGAGAGGACTATGGCTACACCTTC
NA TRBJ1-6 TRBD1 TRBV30 CAWSMGQGTNSPLHF TGTGCCTGGAGTATGGGACAGGGAACGAATTCACCCCTCCACTTT
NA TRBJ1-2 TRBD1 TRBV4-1 CASSQVPDRDGYTF TGCGCCAGCAGCCAAGTTCCGGACAGGGATGGCTACACCTTC
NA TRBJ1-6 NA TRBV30 CAWRLGALNSPLHF TGTGCCTGGAGATTGGGGGCGCTAAATTCACCCCTCCACTTT
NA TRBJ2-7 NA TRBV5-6 CASSLERASYEQYF TGTGCCAGCAGCTTAGAGCGAGCATCCTACGAGCAGTACTTC
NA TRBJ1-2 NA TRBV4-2 CASSQDFAGSNYGYTF TGTGCCAGCAGCCAAGATTTCGCGGGGAGCAACTATGGCTACACCTTC
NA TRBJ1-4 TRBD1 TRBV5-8 CASSEGQGGEKLFF TGTGCCAGCAGCGAGGGACAGGGTGGCGAAAAACTGTTTTTT
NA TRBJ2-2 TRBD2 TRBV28 CASSTLSGGAFTGELFF TGTGCCAGCAGTACCCTGAGCGGGGGGGCCTTTACCGGGGAGCTGTTTTTT
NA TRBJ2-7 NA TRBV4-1 CASSQLDRDLYEQYF TGCGCCAGCAGCCAACTGGACAGAGACCTCTACGAGCAGTACTTC
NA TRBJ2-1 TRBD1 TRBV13 CASSRDRGNNEQFF TGTGCCAGCAGCCGGGACAGGGGCAACAATGAGCAGTTCTTC
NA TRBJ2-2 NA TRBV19 CATPGNTGELFF TGTGCCACCCCAGGAAACACCGGGGAGCTGTTTTTT
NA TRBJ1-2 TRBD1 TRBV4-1 CASSQTGGYGYTF TGCGCCAGCAGCCAGACAGGGGGTTATGGCTACACCTTC
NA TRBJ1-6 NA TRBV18 CASSPTSDRNNSPLHF TGTGCCAGCTCACCTACTTCGGACAGAAATAATTCACCCCTCCACTTT
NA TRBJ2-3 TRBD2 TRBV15 CATSRDSGSGTDTQYF TGTGCCACCAGCAGAGATAGCGGGAGTGGTACAGATACGCAGTATTTT
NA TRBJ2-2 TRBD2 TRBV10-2 CASTPALAGVRGTGELFF TGCGCCAGCACCCCGGCGCTAGCGGGAGTAAGAGGCACCGGGGAGCTGTTTTTT
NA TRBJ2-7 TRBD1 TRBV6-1 CASSEETGSSYEQYF TGTGCCAGCAGTGAAGAGACAGGGAGCTCCTACGAGCAGTACTTC